The 7 T cell receptor beta chains given below trace back to one sample, sequenced in a study of Graves' ophthalmopathy and Graves' hyperthyroidism. RNA transcripts were the template, and TCR beta CDR3 regions were amplified from them. Second-round multiplex PCR followed a first-round RT-PCR using HTBI primers. TCRdb reanalysed the multiplex PCR reads using MiXCR and keeps one entry per CDR3 protein. The data show more than 300,000 distinct CDR3 sequences, approximately 18% seen once. The specimen was peripheral blood. The receptors were sampled from an adult woman with stable Graves' hyperthyroidism.

This clonotype was found many times. The chain links TRBV2 to TRBJ2-4, with D perhaps matching TRBD1 (6 bases). V lost 9 bases, J lost 16 bases, and 22 bases lay in between. The CDR3 totals 12 residues. Germline values: CDR1 SNHLY, CDR2 FYNNEI. The CDR3 loop is CASGVNPGHGYF. In nucleotides, the CDR3 is TGTGCCAGTGGGGTAAACCCGGGACATGGTTACTTC.

The chain has TRBV27 and TRBJ2-5; 8 bases line up with TRBD1. Trimming cost V 6 bases and J 4 bases; bases outside gene matches: 7. The CDR3 is 14 amino acids. In germline, CDR1 is MNHEY, CDR2 SMNVEV (reference sequence). CDR3 region: CASSRSGGLETQYF. In nucleotides, the CDR3 is TGTGCCAGCAGCCGTTCAGGGGGCTTAGAGACCCAGTACTTC.

This clonotype occurred many times. V usage is TRBV6-5 and J usage is TRBJ2-7; D may match TRBD1 or TRBD2 (6 bases each). Germline V gene sequence: CDR1 MNHEY, CDR2 SVGAGI. V was cut by 2 bases and J by 0 bases, with 11 bases left in between. This CDR3 spans 15 amino acids. The CDR3 loop is CASSYTGASSYEQYF. CDR3 bases: TGTGCCAGCAGTTACACGGGGGCGAGCTCCTACGAGCAGTACTTC.

The rearrangement uses TRBV4-1 and TRBJ2-1, with TRBD2 identical over 8 bases. Germline loops: CDR1 MGHRA, CDR2 YSYEKL. Unmatched junction bases numbered 6, after V lost 4 bases and J lost 7 bases. The CDR3 length is 14 residues. CDR3 nucleotides: TGCGCCAGCAGCCCCCTCCCGGGGGGGAATGAGCAGTTCTTC. The encoded protein is CASSPLPGGNEQFF.

The V gene is TRBV27, the J gene TRBJ1-2; D call uncertain. In germline, CDR1 is MNHEY, CDR2 SMNVEV (reference sequence). There are 15 residues in the CDR3. Deletions cut 0 bases from V and 1 base from J, with 9 bases between. The CDR3 loop is CASSLSGGDNYGYTF. DNA for the CDR3: TGTGCCAGCAGTTTATCAGGAGGAGATAACTATGGCTACACCTTC.

This clonotype was seen only a few times. The rearrangement joins TRBV7-9 to TRBJ2-5; D is undetermined. The V and J ends lost 2 bases and 5 bases respectively, with 15 bases between them. The CDR3 length is 15 residues. Per the germline V gene, CDR1 is SEHNR and CDR2 is FQNEAQ (reference sequence). The CDR3 nucleotides are TGTGCCAGCAGCTTATTGGCCGGACGGTCGGAGACCCAGTACTTC. It encodes CASSLLAGRSETQYF. The complete variable domain, with remaining parts taken from reference TRBV7-9 and TRBJ2-5, reads DTGVSQNPRHKITKRGQNVTFRCDPISEHNRLYWYRQTLGQGPEFLTYFQNEAQLEKSRLLSDRFSAERPKGSFSTLEIQRTEQGDSAMYLCASSLLAGRSETQYFGPGTRLLVL.

This clonotype was recorded at least ten times. Just one base apart from a much larger clone, this may be a read error. The gene calls are TRBV2 and TRBJ2-7; 7 bases align to TRBD1. J was trimmed by 2 bases and V by 4 bases; bases with no gene match: 8. The CDR3 is 15 amino acids. The V gene's germline CDR1 is SNHLY and CDR2 FYNNEI. CDR3: CASSGPLTGTYEQYF. As DNA, the CDR3 is TGTGCCAGCAGTGGGCCGTTGACAGGGACCTACGAGCAGTACTTC.